Here is one TCR beta chain with its context. The data were taken from a study of cytomegalovirus exposure and HLA in healthy donors. The PCR made use of 60 Vbeta and 13 Jbeta primers. The data were produced by immunoSEQ multiplex PCR, yet TCRdb's version contains in-frame clones alone and is incomplete. The sample's table shows around 97,000 clones. The CDR3 is 15 residues long. V gave up 7 bases and J gave up 1 base, with 16 bases separating them. Germline V gene lookup returns CDR1 SQVTM and CDR2 ANQGSEA. The chain joins TRBV29-1 to TRBJ2-2, with D perhaps TRBD1 (5 bases). Sequenced: PBMCs. The TCR sequence derives from a man in his forties or fifties in good health and CMV-seronegative. Written as DNA, the CDR3 is TGCAGCGCAGATGGGGCAGGGCTGAACACCGGGGAGCTGTTTTTT. This encodes CSADGAGLNTGELFF.